Following are 17 T cell receptor beta chains from one sample sequenced in a study of regulatory T cells in long-lasting Graves disease (dated by TCRdb to the early 2020s). Libraries were prepared through multiplex PCR. Data came from an Illumina HiSeq 4000. iRepertoire HTBI primers and Arm-PCR amplification of CDR3 regions were used to construct TCR beta libraries. In TCRdb, the public reads were trimmed at Q25 with fastp and aligned with MiXCR, with productive beta chains retained. CDR3 protein duplicates are merged, each entry listing the most common genes and DNA. A total of 300,000 to 350,000 distinct CDR3 sequences appear in this sample, roughly a fifth of them only once. The leading ten clones occupy less than 30% of the sample. What the time point label conveys for this sample: persistent/refractory GD, antithyroid drugs over 5 years with positive TRAb. RNA was extracted from PBMCs in TRIzol for both TCR sequencing and RNA sequencing.

This specimen consisted of peripheral blood mononuclear cells (PBMCs), obtained when the disease was refractory, from a patient treated with antithyroid drugs. The receptors here all came from a female donor with Graves disease.

The chain carries TRBV7-9 and TRBJ1-6; D is unclear. The germline V gene has CDR1 SEHNR and CDR2 FQNEAQ (reference sequence). V shed 2 bases and J shed 5 bases, with 7 bases lying between them. This CDR3 spans 14 amino acids. The DNA for the CDR3 is TGTGCCAGCAGCTTATACACAGATAATTCACCCCTCCACTTT. Amino acids: CASSLYTDNSPLHF.

This clonotype was detected ten times or more. This chain links TRBV30 with TRBJ1-2; maybe TRBD1 (5 bases). Germline CDR1 is GTSNPN and CDR2 is SVGIG (reference sequence). V lost 4 bases to trimming and J lost 1 base, with 19 bases between them. The CDR3 consists of 16 residues. The DNA for the CDR3 is TGTGCCTGGACCGTGGGGCAGGGACGGGATAACTATGGCTACACCTTC. Translating it yields CAWTVGQGRDNYGYTF. Combining the CDR3 with reference TRBV30 and TRBJ1-2 gives the whole variable domain SQTIHQWPATLVQPVGSPLSLECTVEGTSNPNLYWYRQAAGRGLQLLFYSVGIGQISSEVPQNLSASRPQDRQFILSSKKLLLSDSGFYLCAWTVGQGRDNYGYTFGSGTRLTVV.

The CDR3 DNA is TGTGCCAGCAGTTTGGGGGAGGGTTCTTACACAGATACGCAGTATTTT. Translating it yields CASSLGEGSYTDTQYF. V and J are TRBV27 and TRBJ2-3; 7 bases are a match to TRBD2. The CDR3 has 16 residues. Germline CDR1 reads MNHEY; CDR2 reads SMNVEV (reference sequence). V lost 3 bases to trimming and J lost 2 bases; unmatched junction nucleotides: 8.

The J gene is TRBJ1-2, the V gene TRBV4-1; 8 bases fit TRBD1. The V gene end was trimmed by 3 bases and the J gene end by 3 bases; junction bases not matched to a gene: 3. CDR1 is MGHRA, CDR2 YSYEKL, per germline. The CDR3 totals 14 residues. CDR3 sequence: CASSHGQGDYGYTF. DNA of the CDR3: TGCGCCAGCAGCCACGGACAGGGCGACTATGGCTACACCTTC.

V and J are TRBV20-1 and TRBJ1-4; D call uncertain. Per germline, CDR1 DFQATT and CDR2 SNEGSKA (reference sequence). The V end lost 1 base, the J end lost 8 bases, and 11 bases lay between the germline ends. CDR3 length: 13 residues. The CDR3: CSARVMAGEKLFF. Here the CDR3 DNA reads TGCAGTGCTAGAGTCATGGCCGGGGAAAAACTGTTTTTT.

This chain joins TRBV19 and TRBJ2-5; 9 nucleotides line up with TRBD2. The CDR3 is 15 amino acids. In germline, CDR1 is LNHDA, CDR2 SQIVND (reference sequence). J was trimmed by 6 bases and V by 7 bases; bases with no gene match: 12. DNA of the CDR3: TGTGCCAGTATGAATCGGGCGGGGGGGATACAGACCCAGTACTTC. It encodes CASMNRAGGIQTQYF. Full variable domain (rest looked up from reference TRBV19 and TRBJ2-5): DGGITQSPKYLFRKEGQNVTLSCEQNLNHDAMYWYRQDPGQGLRLIYYSQIVNDFQKGDIAEGYSVSREKKESFPLTVTSAQKNPTAFYLCASMNRAGGIQTQYFGPGTRLLVL.

This clonotype has more than one count but fewer than ten. The chain employs TRBV29-1 and TRBJ2-7; a possible D gene is TRBD2 (5 bases). Germline loops: CDR1 SQVTM, CDR2 ANQGSEA. Trimming took 1 base from V and 4 from J, leaving 17 bases between them. The CDR3 covers 15 residues. The CDR3 DNA sequence: TGCAGCGTTGAAGTCACGCTAGCAAATAATTACGAGCAGTACTTC. Translation gives CSVEVTLANNYEQYF.

This clonotype was seen repeatedly, ten times or more. A much more abundant neighbour one base away suggests this may be a read error. The chain links TRBV7-2 to TRBJ2-5; D not resolved. V dropped 1 base and J dropped 5 bases, with 8 bases sitting between them. From germline, CDR1 is SGHTA and CDR2 FQGNSA. The CDR3 sequence is 13 residues long. CDR3 coding DNA: TGTGCCAGCAGCTTAGGGGGTTGGGAGACCCAGTACTTC. This gives the protein CASSLGGWETQYF.

The chain employs TRBV7-2 and TRBJ2-4; TRBD2 might be the D (6 bases). The CDR3 has 14 residues. In germline, CDR1 is SGHTA, CDR2 FQGNSA. Trimming stripped 5 bases from V and 9 bases from J, with 17 bases between. The CDR3 sequence is CASSTVGGGIIQYF. The CDR3, as DNA: TGTGCCAGCAGCACAGTGGGGGGTGGCATCATTCAGTACTTC.

The table lists this clonotype with a few counts. The rearrangement joins TRBV7-9 to TRBJ1-5, with D tentatively TRBD1 (5 bases). The CDR3 length is 19 residues. Per the germline V gene, CDR1 is SEHNR and CDR2 is FQNEAQ (reference sequence). V lost 1 base and J lost 4, with 23 bases in between. CDR3 sequence: CASSLGASRGGGKNQPQHF. The CDR3 DNA sequence: TGTGCCAGCAGCTTAGGGGCGAGCCGGGGCGGGGGGAAAAATCAGCCCCAGCATTTT.

This sequence joins TRBV4-3 and TRBJ2-2; no clear D. Between the trimmed V and J ends, which lost 6 bases and 0 bases, there was a span of 11 bases. The CDR3 contains 15 residues. CDR1 is LGHNA, CDR2 YSLEER, per germline. CDR3 sequence reads: CASRDGHANTGELFF. CDR3 sequence (DNA): TGCGCCAGCAGGGACGGTCACGCGAACACCGGGGAGCTGTTTTTT.

In its sample, this clonotype was seen a few times. DNA of the CDR3: TGTGCCAGCAGCCACGCCTCAACCCCTCTTCTCTACGAGCAGTACTTC. Its protein is CASSHASTPLLYEQYF. V is TRBV14 and J is TRBJ2-7; D unresolved. Trimming removed 3 bases at V and 3 bases at J, with 18 bases between. CDR3 length: 16 amino acids. Germline V CDR1 and CDR2: SGHDN, FVKESK.

This clonotype was counted many times. The V and J genes are TRBV6-1 and TRBJ1-1, with 9 bases fitting TRBD1. CDR3 length: 16 amino acids. Germline assignment: CDR1 MNHNS and CDR2 SASEGT. V lost 7 bases and J lost 4; bases outside the gene matches: 13. The CDR3 DNA reads TGTGCCAGCAACACAAGGACAGGGGCTTTTGGCACTGAAGCTTTCTTT. Its protein product is CASNTRTGAFGTEAFF.

The table lists this clonotype with many counts. The chain couples TRBV10-3 to TRBJ2-7; 10 bases match TRBD2. CDR3 length: 14 amino acids. Germline CDR1 is ENHRY and CDR2 is SYGVKD. With V trimmed by 2 bases and J by 6 bases, 4 bases remained unmatched. The CDR3 DNA sequence: TGTGCCATCAGTGAGCTAGCGGGAGTCGGCGAGCAGTACTTC. Protein: CAISELAGVGEQYF.

This clonotype was detected once. This rearrangement joins TRBV11-2 to TRBJ2-2; 9 bases line up with TRBD1. J gave up 4 bases and V 4 bases, and 4 bases lay outside the gene matches. This CDR3 region has 15 residues. Germline CDR1 SGHAT, CDR2 FQNNGV. DNA of the CDR3: TGTGCCAGCAGCTGGGACAGGGCCGGCACCGGGGAGCTGTTTTTT. It codes for CASSWDRAGTGELFF.

The gene calls are TRBV7-2 and TRBJ1-5; unclear D gene. The CDR3 extends over 14 amino acids. Looked up from germline, CDR1 is SGHTA and CDR2 is FQGNSA. Trimming left V 1 base short and J 6 bases short, with 10 bases between. The DNA of the CDR3 is TGTGCCAGCAGCTTAGGGGCTTTAAGTCAGCCCCAGCATTTT. Translated: CASSLGALSQPQHF.

The table lists this clonotype with many counts. The chain combines TRBV20-1 with TRBJ2-5; either TRBD1 or TRBD2 may fit D (5 bases each). The CDR3 extends over 11 amino acids. The germline gives CDR1 DFQATT, CDR2 SNEGSKA (reference sequence). The CDR3 DNA reads TGCGGAACCGGGGCCCGGGAGACCCAGTACTTC. Protein: CGTGARETQYF.